Listed below are T cell receptor beta chains from one sample, sequenced in a study of blood T cell repertoires in COVID-19. Generated by immunoSEQ multiplex PCR, the TCRdb table keeps only in-frame clones and is missing some. The sample consists of 200,000 or so clones, about 82% of them appearing once. Specimen: peripheral blood. The receptors were gathered from a man in his sixties with COVID-19, enrolled during active disease. CDR3s include the opening cysteine and the closing phenylalanine or tryptophan. The D gene is left open where the match is weak. Expanded clones are given a class, and other clones once, few, many or no size at all.

.	TRBJ1-1	TRBV6-5	.	13	CASRNRDTTEAFF	TGTGCCAGCAGAAATCGGGACACCACTGAAGCTTTCTTT
.	TRBJ1-2	TRBV5-4	TRBD1	15	CASSPSGQGKYGYTF	TGTGCCAGCAGCCCCTCGGGACAGGGAAAATATGGCTACACCTTC
.	TRBJ1-2	TRBV5-1	TRBD1	15	CASSPRQGTNYGYTF	TGCGCCAGCAGCCCCAGACAGGGTACAAACTATGGCTACACTTTC
few	TRBJ1-5	TRBV6-5	.	13	CASRESNNQPQHF	TGTGCCAGTCGCGAGTCGAACAATCAGCCCCAGCATTTT
once	TRBJ2-5	TRBV18	.	14	CASSRDLYQETQYF	TGTGCCAGCTCACGAGATCTTTACCAAGAGACCCAGTACTTC
.	TRBJ2-2	TRBV10-3	.	13	CATGMANTGELFF	TGTGCCACCGGGATGGCGAACACCGGGGAGCTGTTTTTT
.	TRBJ2-2	TRBV7-2	.	16	CASSLAPRGGTGELFF	TGTGCCAGCAGCTTAGCGCCCAGAGGAGGGACCGGGGAGCTGTTTTTT
.	TRBJ1-1	TRBV7-9	.	15	CASSFEGFMNTEAFF	TGTGCCAGCAGCTTCGAGGGTTTCATGAACACTGAAGCTTTCTTT
.	TRBJ1-1	TRBV6-2/TRBV6-3	.	13	CASSFRGNTEAFF	TGTGCCAGCAGTTTCAGGGGTAACACTGAAGCTTTCTTT
few	TRBJ1-6	TRBV5-6	.	14	CASSSHRDNSPLHF	TGTGCCAGCAGCTCACACAGGGATAATTCACCCCTCCACTTT
few	TRBJ1-1	TRBV5-1	TRBD1	14	CASSLDRGNTEAFF	TGCGCCAGCAGCTTGGACAGGGGGAACACTGAAGCTTTCTTT
.	TRBJ1-1	TRBV27	.	16	CASSLEGRLPFAEAFF	TGTGCCAGCAGTCTCGAGGGGAGGCTCCCTTTTGCTGAAGCTTTCTTT
.	TRBJ2-7	TRBV3-1/TRBV3-2	.	11	CASSGRLEQYF	TGTGCCAGCAGCGGTAGACTGGAGCAGTACTTC
.	TRBJ1-2	TRBV15	.	14	CATSRQDSNYGYTF	TGTGCCACCAGCAGACAGGACTCTAACTATGGCTACACCTTC
.	TRBJ2-7	TRBV28	TRBD2	14	CASSLSAGGVEQYF	TGTGCCAGCAGTTTATCCGCGGGAGGGGTCGAGCAGTACTTC
once	TRBJ1-1	TRBV3-1/TRBV3-2	.	15	CASSQWADKNTEAFF	TGTGCCAGCAGCCAGTGGGCAGACAAGAACACTGAAGCTTTCTTT
few	TRBJ1-6	TRBV9	TRBD1	15	CASSGSRDRGSPLHF	TGTGCCAGCAGCGGAAGCCGGGACAGGGGATCACCCCTCCACTTT
.	TRBJ2-7	TRBV27	.	14	CASSSIGQHYEQYF	TGTGCCAGCAGTTCTATCGGACAGCACTACGAGCAGTACTTC
.	TRBJ2-2	TRBV5-1	TRBD2	15	CASSFGTSAPGELFF	TGCGCCAGCAGCTTCGGGACTAGCGCTCCCGGGGAGCTGTTTTTT
once	TRBJ2-2	TRBV7-9	TRBD2	18	CASSRGLAGGSNTGELFF	TGTGCCAGCAGCAGGGGACTAGCGGGAGGTTCGAACACCGGGGAGCTGTTTTTT
many	TRBJ1-3	TRBV5-6	.	14	CASSPRGSRNTIYF	TGTGCCAGCAGCCCGAGGGGGAGTCGGAACACCATATATTTT
.	TRBJ2-7	TRBV14	TRBD1	13	CASSRTGTYEQYF	TGTGCCAGCAGCCGGACAGGGACCTACGAGCAGTACTTC
few	TRBJ1-2	TRBV19	TRBD1	15	CASRLTGGFGYGYTF	TGTGCCAGTAGACTCACAGGGGGCTTCGGCTATGGCTACACCTTC
.	TRBJ1-2	TRBV7-2	TRBD1	16	CASSLGPRQGGYGYTF	TGTGCCAGCAGCTTAGGTCCAAGACAGGGGGGATATGGCTACACCTTC
.	TRBJ2-7	TRBV3-1/TRBV3-2	.	16	CASSQEGDWDSYEQYF	TGTGCCAGCAGCCAAGAAGGGGACTGGGACTCCTACGAGCAGTACTTC
.	TRBJ1-5	TRBV7-8	.	16	CASSPGQPYSNQPQHF	TGTGCCAGCAGCCCCGGACAGCCGTATAGCAATCAGCCCCAGCATTTT